The entry that follows covers one TCR beta chain sequence. This record comes from a study of memory CD4+ T cells and cytomegalovirus serostatus. Clones were read by immunoSEQ multiplex PCR, and TCRdb kept only the in-frame ones, dropping some. The sample records approximately 47,000 clones, around 80% being singletons. The sort gate was single viable CD3+CD4+CD8-CD45RO+ cells for memory CD4+ T cells. The CDR3 has 17 amino acids. The V end lost 5 bases, the J end lost 5 bases, and 22 bases lay between the germline ends. The germline CDR1 and CDR2 sequences are MNHEY and SMNVEV (reference sequence). The receptor comes from an adult in good health and CMV-seronegative. Sequenced input: memory CD4+ T cells from blood. This sequence joins TRBV27 and TRBJ1-5; D uncertain. The CDR3 DNA reads as TGTGCCAGCAGTCCTAGAACATTGACGGCGAATTATCAGCCCCAGCATTTT. Protein sequence: CASSPRTLTANYQPQHF.